The T cell receptor beta chain described here comes from a study of blood T cell repertoires in COVID-19. This CDR3 has 13 amino acids. Trimming shortened V by 8 bases and J by 7 bases, and 12 bases separated the two germline ends. In germline, CDR1 is LGHNA, CDR2 YSLEER. Sequenced by immunoSEQ multiplex PCR; TCRdb stores in-frame clones only, minus some. The table has around 310,000 clones, 90% seen once; the top ten hold nearly 7%. The clonotype was recovered from a woman younger than 45 with COVID-19, enrolled during active disease. The sequencing input was peripheral blood. This chain joins TRBV4-3 and TRBJ1-6, with D perhaps matching TRBD1 (6 bases). CDR3 residues: CASAAGANSPLHF. The DNA for the CDR3 is TGCGCCAGCGCGGCGGGGGCCAATTCACCCCTCCACTTT.